The 23 T cell receptor beta chains listed next were all sequenced from one sample in a study of T cells in Graves' hyperthyroidism and ophthalmopathy. The CDR3 regions of TCR beta were amplified from RNA transcripts. RT-PCR in the first round (using the HTBI primer set) targeted the TCR CDR3. One entry per CDR3 protein, called by TCRdb with MiXCR from the multiplex PCR reads. The repertoire consists of 250,000 or so distinct CDR3 sequences, with approximately 15% occurring once and the leading ten covering less than 15%. Sequencing was performed on blood. All receptors come from a woman in her thirties or forties with Graves' hyperthyroidism that later progressed to Graves' ophthalmopathy.

This clonotype was seen ten or more times. V and J are TRBV28 and TRBJ1-2; unclear D gene. The germline V and J ends were trimmed by 5 bases and 7 bases, with 11 bases remaining between them. Germline-derived CDR1 and CDR2 are MDHEN and SYDVKM. The CDR3 consists of 12 residues. CDR3 nucleotides: TGTGCCAGCAGTACGGGTATAGGTGGCTACACCTTC. Its protein is CASSTGIGGYTF.

There are many counts of this clonotype. The chain is built from TRBV15 and TRBJ1-5; D might be TRBD1 (5 bases). Trimming took off 0 bases at V and 4 bases at J, with 10 bases between the two ends. Germline V lookup: CDR1 LNHNV, CDR2 YYDKDF (reference sequence). The CDR3 sequence is 15 residues long. The CDR3 protein is CATSREPTVNQPQHF. In nucleotides, the CDR3 is TGTGCCACCAGCAGAGAGCCGACAGTGAATCAGCCCCAGCATTTT.

The chain combines TRBV20-1 with TRBJ2-7; 7 bases are a match to TRBD2. CDR3 length: 14 residues. CDR1 DFQATT and CDR2 SNEGSKA come from the germline V gene (reference sequence). Unmatched junction bases numbered 6, after V lost 1 base and J lost 3 bases. CDR3 in DNA: TGCAGTGCTAGAGGGAGCGGGACCCGCTACGAGCAGTACTTC. It codes for CSARGSGTRYEQYF.

Note on this clonotype: It may be a read error: a sequence one base away is much more abundant. The genes are TRBV3-1 and TRBJ2-3, with 9 bases matching TRBD1. The CDR3 contains 15 residues. The germline CDR1 and CDR2 sequences are LGHDT and YNNKEL (reference sequence). V lost 6 bases and J lost 0; bases outside the gene matches: 4. CDR3 DNA sequence: TGTGCCAGCAGGTCCGGGACAGGGAGCACAGATACGCAGTATTTT. Translating gives CASRSGTGSTDTQYF.

At least ten counts were recorded for this clonotype. The chain couples TRBV10-2 to TRBJ1-1; TRBD1 matches 8 bases. The germline V gene has CDR1 WSHSY and CDR2 SAAADI. V gave up 6 bases and J gave up 6 bases; unmatched junction bases: 12. The CDR3 has 15 amino acids. CDR3 amino acids: CASSKTLDRAPEAFF. The CDR3 DNA is TGCGCCAGCAGCAAGACCTTGGACAGGGCCCCTGAAGCTTTCTTT.

This clonotype was seen many times. The rearrangement links TRBV19 to TRBJ2-5, with D unresolved. Germline lookup yields CDR1 LNHDA and CDR2 SQIVND (reference sequence). The length of the CDR3 is 14 residues. V lost 4 bases and J 2 bases, leaving 11 bases between the germline ends. Written as DNA, the CDR3 is TGTGCCAGTAGTACCGGACGAGTACAAGAGACCCAGTACTTC. Its protein is CASSTGRVQETQYF.

Many counts were recorded for this clonotype. The rearrangement uses TRBV18 and TRBJ1-1; D uncertain. CDR3 length: 14 residues. CDR1 is KGHSH and CDR2 is LQKENI in the germline V gene. The germline V and J ends were trimmed by 3 bases and 1 base, with 9 bases remaining between them. The CDR3 DNA is TGTGCCAGCTCACCCAAAACATCGAACACTGAAGCTTTCTTT. Translating it yields CASSPKTSNTEAFF.

This clonotype has at least ten counts. The chain combines TRBV20-1 with TRBJ1-6, with unresolved D. The V end was cut by 1 base, the J end by 4 bases, with 11 bases between. The V gene's germline CDR1 is DFQATT and CDR2 SNEGSKA (reference sequence). The CDR3 is made up of 15 amino acids. The CDR3 DNA reads as TGCAGTGCTAGAGGTGTCGGGGAATATAATTCACCCCTCCACTTT. It is translated as CSARGVGEYNSPLHF.

This rearrangement joins TRBV2 to TRBJ2-7, with 14 bases fitting TRBD2. The CDR3 extends over 18 amino acids. Germline CDR1 is SNHLY and CDR2 is FYNNEI. V shed 6 bases, J shed 4 bases, and the junction held 14 bases outside the gene matches. CDR3 nucleotide sequence: TGTGCCAGCAGGGCCGGGACTAGCGGGAGATCTGTGTGGTACGAGCAGTACTTC. Protein product: CASRAGTSGRSVWYEQYF.

This clonotype was found many times. This chain joins TRBV20-1 and TRBJ2-1, with D uncertain. V lost 3 bases and J lost 1, with 4 bases in between. CDR1 and CDR2 (germline): DFQATT, SNEGSKA (reference sequence). This CDR3 is built from 12 residues. Written as DNA, the CDR3 is TGCAGTGCTAGCAGGTCCTACAATGAGCAGTTCTTC. Amino acid sequence: CSASRSYNEQFF.

Ten or more counts support this clonotype. The chain is built from TRBV6-1 and TRBJ1-2; D is possibly TRBD1 (6 bases). Germline V gene lookup returns CDR1 MNHNS and CDR2 SASEGT. The CDR3 covers 13 residues. Trimming removed 5 bases at V and 3 bases at J, with 10 bases between. This CDR3 is CASSTGLYYGYTF. The CDR3 coding sequence is TGTGCCAGCAGTACAGGGCTATACTATGGCTACACCTTC.

In its sample, this clonotype was seen many times. The gene calls are TRBV6-5 and TRBJ2-7; possible D gene TRBD1, 6 bases. V lost 0 bases to trimming and J lost 2 bases, with 14 bases between them. The CDR3 sequence is 16 residues long. Germline V gene data show CDR1 as MNHEY and CDR2 as SVGAGI. The CDR3 nucleotides are TGTGCCAGCAGTTACTCGTCGGACAGTGTTCCCTACGAGCAGTACTTC. Protein product: CASSYSSDSVPYEQYF.

The sample holds a few counts of this clonotype. V is TRBV28 and J is TRBJ1-5; D may be TRBD1 (5 bases). Germline CDR1 MDHEN, CDR2 SYDVKM. CDR3 size: 14 residues. V shed 2 bases and J shed 7 bases, with 12 bases lying between them. The CDR3 sequence is CASSLGGKGQPQHF. The CDR3 nucleotides read TGTGCCAGCAGTTTAGGGGGGAAGGGACAGCCCCAGCATTTT. The full variable domain, with the rest looked up from reference TRBV28 and TRBJ1-5, is DVKVTQSSRYLVKRTGEKVFLECVQDMDHENMFWYRQDPGLGLRLIYFSYDVKMKEKGDIPEGYSVSREKKERFSLILESASTNQTSMYLCASSLGGKGQPQHFGDGTRLSIL.

In this sample, this clonotype turned up a few times. Here the CDR3 DNA reads TGTGCCAGCAGACGCGGGGGGAGGGGGACCTACGAGCAGTACTTC. Protein sequence: CASRRGGRGTYEQYF. This chain joins TRBV25-1 and TRBJ2-7; 8 bases map to TRBD2. CDR1 and CDR2 (germline): MGHDK, SYGVNS. The ends lost 6 bases at V and 2 bases at J; junction bases unmatched: 9. The CDR3 covers 15 residues.

There are many counts of this clonotype. The chain uses TRBV28 and TRBJ2-1; 9 bases align to TRBD1. Germline lookup yields CDR1 MDHEN and CDR2 SYDVKM. The ends lost 6 bases at V and 4 bases at J; junction bases unmatched: 7. This CDR3 comprises 15 residues. DNA of the CDR3: TGTGCCAGCAGCCCACAGGGGGCTGTTTACAATGAGCAGTTCTTC. This codes for CASSPQGAVYNEQFF. Based on the CDR3 plus reference TRBV28 and TRBJ2-1, the full variable domain is DVKVTQSSRYLVKRTGEKVFLECVQDMDHENMFWYRQDPGLGLRLIYFSYDVKMKEKGDIPEGYSVSREKKERFSLILESASTNQTSMYLCASSPQGAVYNEQFFGPGTRLTVL.

This clonotype has ten or more counts. The rearrangement joins TRBV6-1 to TRBJ2-5, with TRBD2 matching 7 bases. The J segment lost 2 bases and the V segment lost 4 bases, leaving 7 bases of the junction unmatched. The CDR3 contains 15 residues. In germline, CDR1 is MNHNS, CDR2 SASEGT. CDR3: CASSGAGLGQETQYF. CDR3 nucleotide sequence: TGTGCCAGCAGTGGAGCGGGATTGGGGCAAGAGACCCAGTACTTC.

In this sample, this clonotype turned up a few times. The V gene is TRBV19, the J gene TRBJ1-1, with 7 bases lining up with TRBD1. Losses at the gene ends were 7 bases for V and 1 base for J; bases not matched to a gene: 9. CDR3 length: 15 amino acids. Germline V gene lookup returns CDR1 LNHDA and CDR2 SQIVND (reference sequence). CDR3 bases: TGTGCCAGTAAACGACAGGGAATCGGGAACACTGAAGCTTTCTTT. Its translation: CASKRQGIGNTEAFF.

This clonotype has only a few counts. This may stem from a read error, because a much larger clone lies one nucleotide away. No conserved phenylalanine or tryptophan ends this CDR3, so it is likely a read error. The chain joins TRBV19 to TRBJ1-1, with D unresolved. Germline V lookup: CDR1 LNHDA, CDR2 SQIVND (reference sequence). The V gene lost 8 bases and the J gene lost 4 bases, with 17 bases spanning the gap. The CDR3 has 14 residues. CDR3 nucleotides: TGTGCCAGTTTACCCCGGGGAGAGGGCACTGAAGCTTTCTCT. This gives the protein CASLPRGEGTEAFS.

The sample holds many counts of this clonotype. The rearrangement links TRBV27 to TRBJ1-1, with D unresolved. Trimming left V 2 bases short and J 6 bases short, with 7 bases between. The CDR3 covers 12 residues. Germline V gene data show CDR1 as MNHEY and CDR2 as SMNVEV (reference sequence). CDR3 sequence (DNA): TGTGCCAGCAGTTTAACCGGGTCTGAAGCTTTCTTT. Translating it yields CASSLTGSEAFF.

The chain recombines TRBV2 with TRBJ1-1; D gene uncertain. Germline CDR1 and CDR2: SNHLY and FYNNEI. This CDR3 comprises 12 residues. The germline V and J ends were trimmed by 0 bases and 8 bases, with 7 bases remaining between them. The DNA of the CDR3 is TGTGCCAGCAGTGAAGCGTACCAGGAAGCTTTCTTT. Amino acid sequence: CASSEAYQEAFF.

At least ten counts were recorded for this clonotype. The chain joins TRBV12-3 or TRBV12-4 to TRBJ2-2; possibly TRBD2 for D (7 bases). CDR3 length: 18 amino acids. Trimming left V 2 bases short and J 4 bases short, with 20 bases between. CDR3 residues: CASSLWGGAARGTGELFF. The CDR3 DNA sequence: TGTGCCAGCAGTTTATGGGGGGGGGCGGCTCGTGGCACCGGGGAGCTGTTTTTT.

The chain joins TRBV7-2 to TRBJ2-7; a weak D match, TRBD2 (6 bases). The germline CDR1 and CDR2 sequences are SGHTA and FQGNSA. With 1 base removed from V and 6 bases from J, the gap between germline ends came to 16 bases. The CDR3 has 15 residues. The DNA for the CDR3 is TGTGCCAGCAGCTTAGGTTGGCCGGGAGCCATCGAGCAGTACTTC. Protein product: CASSLGWPGAIEQYF.

This clonotype was counted many times. The chain uses TRBV7-9 and TRBJ1-1, with D hard to call. Trimming left V 7 bases short and J 3 bases short, with 9 bases between. The CDR3 is made up of 12 amino acids. Germline values: CDR1 SEHNR, CDR2 FQNEAQ (reference sequence). Here the CDR3 reads CASTKRDTEAFF. CDR3 nucleotides: TGTGCCAGCACCAAACGGGACACTGAAGCTTTCTTT.